This T cell receptor (beta chain) is drawn from a study of technical replicates of blood from four donors. Germline assignment: CDR1 MNHNY and CDR2 SVGAGI (reference sequence). The CDR3 consists of 14 residues. The V gene lost 8 bases and the J gene lost 6 bases, with 20 bases spanning the gap. Repertoires were generated with immunoSEQ multiplex PCR, while TCRdb's copy carries only in-frame clones and drops some. In the table there are 50,000 or so clones, 80% to 95% of which are singletons. The sequence was obtained from a human donor in good health. Some clones in this sample may be carry-over from other donors' samples. Sequenced sample: PBMCs. The chain links TRBV6-6 to TRBJ2-7; TRBD2 is a possible D gene (6 bases). The CDR3 protein is CASDRGFPIIEQYF. The CDR3 bases are TGTGCCAGCGACCGGGGGTTCCCCATCATCGAGCAGTACTTC.